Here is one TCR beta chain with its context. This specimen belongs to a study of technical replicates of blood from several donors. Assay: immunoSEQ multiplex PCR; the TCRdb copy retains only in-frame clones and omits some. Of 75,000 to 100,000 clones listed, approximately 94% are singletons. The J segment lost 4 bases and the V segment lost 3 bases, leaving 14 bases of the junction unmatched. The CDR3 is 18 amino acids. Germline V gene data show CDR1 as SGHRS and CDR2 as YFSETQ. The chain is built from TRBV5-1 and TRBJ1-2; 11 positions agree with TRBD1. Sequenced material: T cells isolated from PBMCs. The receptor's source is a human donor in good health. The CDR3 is CASSSKTNMGQGVYGYTF. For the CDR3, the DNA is TGCGCCAGCAGCTCGAAAACGAACATGGGACAGGGGGTCTATGGCTACACCTTC.